Following are 2 T cell receptor beta chains from one sample sequenced in a study of blood T cell repertoires in COVID-19. Assay: immunoSEQ multiplex PCR; the TCRdb copy retains only in-frame clones and omits some. The sample consists of under 300,000 clones, more than 70% of them appearing once. Sequencing was done on a sample of PBMCs or T cells enriched from blood (not recorded which). All receptors derive from a woman between 40 and 55 years old with acute COVID-19.

The rearrangement joins TRBV27 to TRBJ1-4; D remains ambiguous. Per the germline V gene, CDR1 is MNHEY and CDR2 is SMNVEV (reference sequence). This CDR3 region has 13 residues. The germline V and J ends were trimmed by 6 bases and 8 bases, with 13 bases remaining between them. CDR3 sequence: CASSHERREKLFF. The CDR3 DNA sequence: TGTGCCAGCAGCCACGAACGGAGGGAAAAACTGTTTTTT. The entire variable domain, with the rest obtained from reference TRBV27 and TRBJ1-4, is as follows: EAQVTQNPRYLITVTGKKLTVTCSQNMNHEYMSWYRQDPGLGLRQIYYSMNVEVTDKGDVPEGYKVSRKEKRNFPLILESPSPNQTSLYFCASSHERREKLFFGSGTQLSVL.

The chain is built from TRBV3-1 (or the pseudogene TRBV3-2) and TRBJ1-2; TRBD1 aligns across 7 bases. Germline CDR1 is LGHDT and CDR2 is YNNKEL (reference sequence). The CDR3 has 14 residues. V was clipped by 4 bases and J by 1 base; unmatched bases: 3. The CDR3 reads CASSRRDSNYGYTF. CDR3 sequence (DNA): TGTGCCAGCAGCCGCCGGGACAGTAACTATGGCTACACCTTC.